The present TCR beta chain was sequenced within a study of blood T cell repertoires in COVID-19. Study background: Nucleic acid was either cDNA or gDNA, and it came from T cells, B-cell-depleted T cells, or PBMCs.

V shed 2 bases and J shed 1 base, with 17 bases lying between them. The CDR3 extends over 16 amino acids. Per germline, CDR1 SQVTM and CDR2 ANQGSEA. Clones were read by immunoSEQ multiplex PCR, and TCRdb kept only the in-frame ones, dropping some. The data show 100,000 to 150,000 clones, with more than 60% seen just once and 1.5% to 2% held by the top ten. The V gene is TRBV29-1, the J gene TRBJ1-1, with D unresolved. This clonotype was sampled from a woman between 70 and 85 years old with acute or convalescent COVID-19. The sequenced sample consisted of peripheral blood. CDR3 region: CSVEYDLVRRNTEAFF. The CDR3 nucleotides are TGCAGCGTTGAATACGATTTAGTCCGGAGGAACACTGAAGCTTTCTTT.